This T cell receptor beta chain was sequenced in a study of tumor-infiltrating lymphocytes in primary liver carcinoma. Across the whole study: The patients comprised men and women between the ages of 30 and 69 years. Stage T1-T3 N0M0 and a size of about 4.2 to 10 cm characterized the tumors.

Without any cell sorting, roughly 18-30 mg of bulk tissue yielded co-extracted RNA and DNA. Surgeons resected the patients' primary liver carcinomas. This clonotype has at least ten counts. The antigen remains undetermined. The CDR3 spans 16 residues. Deletions cut 4 bases from V and 5 bases from J, with 17 bases between. Looked up from germline, CDR1 is MNHEY and CDR2 is SVGAGI. Priming with a constant-region primer yielded TCR beta cDNA from about 500 ng total RNA. Modified slightly, ARM-PCR produced TCR beta libraries over three nested multiplex PCR rounds. TRBV1-TRBV30 forward primers paired with a C-beta reverse primer drove the first two PCR rounds, approximately 11 cycles each. Using its own MiXCR run on the multiplex PCR reads, TCRdb lists one record per CDR3 protein. The sample yields about 110,000 distinct CDR3 sequences, 55% to 75% seen once. Whole-study findings and limits: A significantly higher top-250-clone fraction was recorded for tumors than for blood (p = 0.039).

The J gene is TRBJ1-4, the V gene TRBV6-5; D call uncertain. This receptor was identified in a woman between 55 and 75 years old with primary liver carcinoma and hepatitis B virus infection. The specimen was liver tumor tissue from sampling region 1. The subset here: tumor region T1, superior pole. The chain's CDR3 is CASSLNRVLENEKLFF. The CDR3 bases are TGTGCCAGCAGTTTGAATCGGGTTTTGGAGAATGAAAAACTGTTTTTT.